This T cell receptor (beta chain) was sequenced for a study of glioma-infiltrating T cells. Findings and limits, study-wide: Above-expected tissue-blood divergence occurred in all gliomas, most in low-grade ones. Tissue and blood shared very few CDR3 sequences.

CDR1 is MGHRA, CDR2 YSYEKL, per germline. This CDR3 contains 16 residues. The ends were cut back, 0 bases at V and 2 bases at J, with 14 bases in the middle. Notes on this clonotype: Its antigen is unidentified.

TCR alpha and beta CDR3 regions were amplified from RNA using iRepertoire nested multiplex PCR. Input was roughly 85-450 ng of tissue mRNA or PBMC total RNA. TCRdb fed the multiplex PCR reads into MiXCR, producing one record per CDR3 protein. The table has around 150,000 distinct CDR3 sequences, 35% to 50% seen once. This chain connects TRBV4-1 to TRBJ2-7; D tentatively fits TRBD1 or TRBD2 (6 bases each). The source is a human donor with low-grade glioma or glioblastoma, undergoing nonglioma brain surgery, or in good health (not recorded which). Sequencing was done on a sample of glioma tissue, nonneoplastic brain tissue, or PBMCs (not recorded which). For the CDR3, the DNA is TGCGCCAGCAGCCAAGATGGGAGAAGGGGGGCCTACGAGCAGTACTTC. Translated, it gives CASSQDGRRGAYEQYF.